This paragraph reports one T cell receptor (beta chain). Antigen specificity is unknown. These data belong to a study of cytomegalovirus exposure and HLA in healthy donors. Study observations and caveats: It was likely that a cluster of highly shared sequence variants was a sequencing artifact. Associated with cytomegalovirus, according to the listing, were 150 to 200 TCR beta chains. Among CMV-associated TCR beta chains, most appeared HLA-restricted in a later analysis.

A multiplex PCR was run with 60 Vbeta primers and 13 Jbeta primers. Libraries were prepared by immunoSEQ multiplex PCR; TCRdb keeps only in-frame clonotypes and omits some of them. This sample has some 120,000 clones; about 60% occur once, and the top ten carry about 2.2%. Looked up from germline, CDR1 is SGHTA and CDR2 is FQGNSA. This CDR3 region has 14 residues. Trimming left V 0 bases short and J 0 bases short, with 6 bases between. The sample was PBMCs. The TCR sequence derives from a young woman in good health and CMV-seronegative. The rearrangement joins TRBV7-2 to TRBJ2-7; D is unclear. In DNA, the CDR3 is TGTGCCAGCAGCTTAGCGGCCAGCTCCTACGAGCAGTACTTC. Residues: CASSLAASSYEQYF.